Shown below are 7 T cell receptor beta chains from a single sample sequenced in a study of blood T cell repertoires in COVID-19. Generated by immunoSEQ multiplex PCR, the TCRdb table keeps only in-frame clones and is missing some. The top ten hold roughly 9% of the sample, which has under 150,000 clones, roughly 81% seen once. The sequencing input was peripheral blood. These TCRs come from a woman aged 45 to 65 with active or convalescent COVID-19.

The chain combines TRBV27 with TRBJ1-2; D might be TRBD1 (5 bases). The ends were cut back, 5 bases at V and 2 bases at J, with 12 bases in the middle. Germline CDR1 is MNHEY and CDR2 is SMNVEV (reference sequence). The CDR3 sequence is 14 residues long. CDR3 loop: CASSQGLTNYGYTF. CDR3 coding DNA: TGTGCCAGCAGTCAGGGTTTGACGAACTATGGCTACACCTTC.

A few counts support this clone. The chain links TRBV7-9 to TRBJ2-3; TRBD1 is a possible D gene (5 bases). This CDR3 comprises 16 residues. Trimming removed 5 bases at V and 0 bases at J, with 15 bases between. Germline V gene sequence: CDR1 SEHNR, CDR2 FQNEAQ (reference sequence). Written as DNA, the CDR3 is TGTGCCAGCAGCCTACTGCAGGGTGGCAGCACAGATACGCAGTATTTT. Amino acid sequence: CASSLLQGGSTDTQYF.

In its sample, this clone was seen a few times. The rearrangement uses TRBV19 and TRBJ1-2, with TRBD1 identical over 7 bases. V was clipped by 6 bases and J by 5 bases; unmatched bases: 18. CDR3 length: 17 residues. Germline V lookup: CDR1 LNHDA, CDR2 SQIVND (reference sequence). The CDR3 is CASSRRPQGQLLYGYTF. CDR3 DNA sequence: TGTGCCAGTAGCAGAAGACCCCAGGGACAGCTTCTTTATGGCTACACCTTC.

The chain combines TRBV5-1 with TRBJ2-3; no clear D. This CDR3 region has 14 residues. Per the germline V gene, CDR1 is SGHRS and CDR2 is YFSETQ. The V end was cut by 0 bases, the J end by 4 bases, with 9 bases between. In nucleotides, the CDR3 is TGCGCCAGCAGCTTGGGATCTCGAGCAGATACGCAGTATTTT. It encodes CASSLGSRADTQYF.

In DNA, the CDR3 is TGTGCCAGCAGCCAATTCCCCGGGACTAGCGGGAGTGGGGATACGCAGTATTTT. This sequence encodes CASSQFPGTSGSGDTQYF. The V call is TRBV3-1 (or the pseudogene TRBV3-2), the J call TRBJ2-3, with TRBD2 matching 14 bases. The J segment lost 6 bases and the V segment lost 2 bases, leaving 10 bases of the junction unmatched. CDR1 and CDR2 (germline): LGHDT, YNNKEL (reference sequence). The CDR3 is made up of 18 amino acids.

This clone was seen once. V gene TRBV6-5 combines with J gene TRBJ2-7; TRBD1 aligns across 8 bases. The CDR3 has 13 amino acids. Germline loops: CDR1 MNHEY, CDR2 SVGAGI. V trimming: 4 bases; J trimming: 3 bases; junction bases outside the gene matches: 2. The DNA of the CDR3 is TGTGCCAGCAGTTTTACAGGGGGCTACGAGCAGTACTTC. This encodes CASSFTGGYEQYF.

V is TRBV7-9 and J is TRBJ1-1, with TRBD1 matching 9 bases. The CDR3 runs 16 residues. Germline V gene sequence: CDR1 SEHNR, CDR2 FQNEAQ (reference sequence). The V and J ends lost 3 bases and 2 bases, in that order; junction bases with no gene match: 7. This chain's CDR3 is CASSFNRQGGNTEAFF. The DNA of the CDR3 is TGTGCCAGCAGCTTTAACCGACAGGGGGGAAACACTGAAGCTTTCTTT.